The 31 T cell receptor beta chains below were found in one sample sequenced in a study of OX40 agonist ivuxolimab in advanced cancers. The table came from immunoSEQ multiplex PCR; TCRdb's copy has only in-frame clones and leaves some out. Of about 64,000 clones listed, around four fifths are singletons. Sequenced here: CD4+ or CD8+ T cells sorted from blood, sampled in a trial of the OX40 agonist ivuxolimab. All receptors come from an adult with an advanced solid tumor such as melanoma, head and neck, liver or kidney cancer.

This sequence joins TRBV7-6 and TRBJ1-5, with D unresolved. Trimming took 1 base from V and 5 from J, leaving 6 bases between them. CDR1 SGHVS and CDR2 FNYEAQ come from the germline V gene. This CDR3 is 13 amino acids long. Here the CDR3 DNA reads TGTGCCAGCAGCTTAGGGGCATATCAGCCCCAGCATTTT. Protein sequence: CASSLGAYQPQHF.

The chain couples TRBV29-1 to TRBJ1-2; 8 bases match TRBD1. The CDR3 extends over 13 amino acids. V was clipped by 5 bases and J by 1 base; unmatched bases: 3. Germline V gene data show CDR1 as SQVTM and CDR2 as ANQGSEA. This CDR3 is CSVRTGGNYGYTF. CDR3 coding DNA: TGCAGCGTTCGAACAGGGGGTAACTATGGCTACACCTTC. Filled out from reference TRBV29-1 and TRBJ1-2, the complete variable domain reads SAVISQKPSRDICQRGTSLTIQCQVDSQVTMMFWYRQQPGQSLTLIATANQGSEATYESGFVIDKFPISRPNLTFSTLTVSNMSPEDSSIYLCSVRTGGNYGYTFGSGTRLTVV.

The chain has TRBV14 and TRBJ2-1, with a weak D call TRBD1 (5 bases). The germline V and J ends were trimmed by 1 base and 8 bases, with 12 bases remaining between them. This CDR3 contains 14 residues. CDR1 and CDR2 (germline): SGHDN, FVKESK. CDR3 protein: CASSQVVGVDEQFF. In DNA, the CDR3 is TGTGCCAGCAGCCAAGTTGTAGGGGTGGATGAGCAGTTCTTC. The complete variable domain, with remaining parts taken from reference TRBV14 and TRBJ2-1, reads EAGVTQFPSHSVIEKGQTVTLRCDPISGHDNLYWYRRVMGKEIKFLLHFVKESKQDESGMPNNRFLAERTGGTYSTLKVQPAELEDSGVYFCASSQVVGVDEQFFGPGTRLTVL.

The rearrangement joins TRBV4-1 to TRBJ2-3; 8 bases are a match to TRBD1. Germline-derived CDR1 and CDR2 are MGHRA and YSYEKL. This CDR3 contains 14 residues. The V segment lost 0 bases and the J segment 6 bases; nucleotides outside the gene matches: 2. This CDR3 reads CASSQDTGGDTQYF. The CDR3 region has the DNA TGCGCCAGCAGCCAAGACACAGGGGGGGATACGCAGTATTTT.

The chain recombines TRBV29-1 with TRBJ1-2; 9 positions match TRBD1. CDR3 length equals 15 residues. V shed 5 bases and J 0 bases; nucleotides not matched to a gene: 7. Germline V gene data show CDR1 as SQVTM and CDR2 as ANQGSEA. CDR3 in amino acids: CSVSGTGNPNYGYTF. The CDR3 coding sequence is TGCAGCGTTTCCGGGACAGGGAACCCTAACTATGGCTACACCTTC.

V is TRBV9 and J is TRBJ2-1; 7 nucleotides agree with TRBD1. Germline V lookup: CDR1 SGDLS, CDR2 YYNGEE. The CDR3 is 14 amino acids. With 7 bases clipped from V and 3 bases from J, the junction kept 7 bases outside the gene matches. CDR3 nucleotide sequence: TGTGCCAGCTCCACATGGACAGGCTACAATGAGCAGTTCTTC. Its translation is CASSTWTGYNEQFF.

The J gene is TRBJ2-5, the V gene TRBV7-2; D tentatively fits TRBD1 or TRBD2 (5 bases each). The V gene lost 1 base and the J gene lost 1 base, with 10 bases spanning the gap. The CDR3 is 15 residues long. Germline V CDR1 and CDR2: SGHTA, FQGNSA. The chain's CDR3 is CASSLDYGGQETQYF. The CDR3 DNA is TGTGCCAGCAGCTTAGATTATGGGGGCCAAGAGACCCAGTACTTC.

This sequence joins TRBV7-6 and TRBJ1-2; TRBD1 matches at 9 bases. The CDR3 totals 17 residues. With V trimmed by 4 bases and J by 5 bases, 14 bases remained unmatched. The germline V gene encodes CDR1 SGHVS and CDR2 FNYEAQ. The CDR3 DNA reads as TGTGCCAGCAGCTCGCCCCCGGGACAGGGAGCAAGTTATGGCTACACCTTC. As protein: CASSSPPGQGASYGYTF.

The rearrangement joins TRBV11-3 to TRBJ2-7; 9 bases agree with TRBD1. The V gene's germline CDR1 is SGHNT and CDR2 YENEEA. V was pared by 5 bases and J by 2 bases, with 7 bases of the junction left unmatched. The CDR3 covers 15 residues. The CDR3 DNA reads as TGTGCCAGCAGCCCTTTGGGGACAGGGCCCTACGAGCAGTACTTC. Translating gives CASSPLGTGPYEQYF.

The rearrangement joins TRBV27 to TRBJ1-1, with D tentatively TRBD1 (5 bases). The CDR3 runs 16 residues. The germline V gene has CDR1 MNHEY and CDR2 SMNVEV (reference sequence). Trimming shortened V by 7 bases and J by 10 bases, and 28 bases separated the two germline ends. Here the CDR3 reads CASTSVWGRVEFGAFF. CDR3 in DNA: TGTGCCAGCACTTCCGTTTGGGGCAGGGTCGAATTCGGAGCTTTCTTT.

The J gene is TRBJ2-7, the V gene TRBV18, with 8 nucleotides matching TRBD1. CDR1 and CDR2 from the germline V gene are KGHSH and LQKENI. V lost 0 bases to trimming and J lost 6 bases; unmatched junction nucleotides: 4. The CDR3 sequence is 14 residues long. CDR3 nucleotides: TGTGCCAGCTCACCACCTCAGGGGGCTATCGAGCAGTACTTC. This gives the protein CASSPPQGAIEQYF.

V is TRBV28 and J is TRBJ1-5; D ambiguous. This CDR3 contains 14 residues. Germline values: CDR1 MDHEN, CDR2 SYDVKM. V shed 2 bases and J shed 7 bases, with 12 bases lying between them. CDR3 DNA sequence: TGTGCCAGCAGTTTAGAGACACGGACCCAGCCCCAGCATTTT. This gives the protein CASSLETRTQPQHF.

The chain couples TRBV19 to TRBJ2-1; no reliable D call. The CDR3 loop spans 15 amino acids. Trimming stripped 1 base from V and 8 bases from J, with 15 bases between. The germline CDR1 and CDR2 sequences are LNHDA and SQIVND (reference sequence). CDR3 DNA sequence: TGTGCCAGTAGTATAGGACCGCTTCCTTCCCATGAGCAGTTCTTC. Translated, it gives CASSIGPLPSHEQFF.

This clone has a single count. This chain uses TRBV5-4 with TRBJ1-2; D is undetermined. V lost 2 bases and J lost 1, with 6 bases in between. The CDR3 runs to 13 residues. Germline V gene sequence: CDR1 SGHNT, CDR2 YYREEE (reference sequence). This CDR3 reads CASSFVGNYGYTF. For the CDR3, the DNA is TGTGCCAGCAGCTTCGTAGGTAACTATGGCTACACCTTC.

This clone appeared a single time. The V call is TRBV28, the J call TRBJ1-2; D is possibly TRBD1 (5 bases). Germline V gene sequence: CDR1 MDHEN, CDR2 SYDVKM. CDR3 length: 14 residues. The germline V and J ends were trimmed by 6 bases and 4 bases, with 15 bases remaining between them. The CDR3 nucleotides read TGTGCCAGCAGCCGCGGGGGAGCGTCCTATGGCTACACCTTC. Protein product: CASSRGGASYGYTF.

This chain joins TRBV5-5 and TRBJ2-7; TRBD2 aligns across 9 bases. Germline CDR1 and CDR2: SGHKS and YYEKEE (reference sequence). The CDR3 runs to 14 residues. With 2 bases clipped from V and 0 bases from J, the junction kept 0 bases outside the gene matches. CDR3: CASSFSGSSYEQYF. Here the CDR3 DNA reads TGTGCCAGCAGCTTTAGCGGGAGCTCCTACGAGCAGTACTTC.

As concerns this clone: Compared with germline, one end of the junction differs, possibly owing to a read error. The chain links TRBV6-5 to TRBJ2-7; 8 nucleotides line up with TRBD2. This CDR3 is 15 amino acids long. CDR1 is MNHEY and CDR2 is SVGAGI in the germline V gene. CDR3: CASSSREDGTYEQYF. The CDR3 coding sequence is TGTGCCAGCAGTTCGCGGGAGGATGGAACCTACGAGCAGTATTTC.

The CDR3 DNA is TGTGCCAGCTCATATGACAGGGTCAACACCGGGGAGCTGTTTTTT. Translated, it gives CASSYDRVNTGELFF. The J gene is TRBJ2-2, the V gene TRBV18, with 7 bases fitting TRBD1. CDR3 length equals 15 residues. J was trimmed by 2 bases and V by 5 bases; bases with no gene match: 5. Looked up from germline, CDR1 is KGHSH and CDR2 is LQKENI.

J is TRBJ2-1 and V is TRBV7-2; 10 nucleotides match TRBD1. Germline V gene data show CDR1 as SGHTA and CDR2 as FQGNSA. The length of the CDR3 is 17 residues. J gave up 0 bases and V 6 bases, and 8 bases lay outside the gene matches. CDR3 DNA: TGTGCCAGCAGTGACAGGGGGCCAATAAGCTCCTACAATGAGCAGTTCTTC. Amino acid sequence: CASSDRGPISSYNEQFF. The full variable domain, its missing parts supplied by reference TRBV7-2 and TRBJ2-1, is GAGVSQSPSNKVTEKGKDVELRCDPISGHTALYWYRQSLGQGLEFLIYFQGNSAPDKSGLPSDRFSAERTGGSVSTLTIQRTQQEDSAVYLCASSDRGPISSYNEQFFGPGTRLTVL.

CDR3 residues: CASSLQGGSYNEQFF. CDR3 DNA sequence: TGTGCCAGCAGCTTACAAGGGGGCTCCTACAATGAGCAGTTCTTC. V and J are TRBV7-2 and TRBJ2-1, with D maybe TRBD1 (6 bases). Germline lookup yields CDR1 SGHTA and CDR2 FQGNSA. The CDR3 runs to 15 residues. V lost 2 bases, J lost 0 bases, and 8 bases lay in between.

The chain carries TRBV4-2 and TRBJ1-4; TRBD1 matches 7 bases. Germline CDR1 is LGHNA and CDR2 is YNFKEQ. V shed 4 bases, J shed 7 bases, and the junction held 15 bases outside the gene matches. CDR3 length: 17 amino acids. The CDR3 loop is CASSPLLTGEGSEKLFF. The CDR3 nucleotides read TGTGCCAGCAGCCCTCTATTAACAGGGGAGGGAAGTGAAAAACTGTTTTTT.

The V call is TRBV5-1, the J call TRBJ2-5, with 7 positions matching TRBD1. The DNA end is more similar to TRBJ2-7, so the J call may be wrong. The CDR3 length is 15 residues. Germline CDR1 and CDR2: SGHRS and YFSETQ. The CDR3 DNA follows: TGCGCCAGCAGCTTTACAGGGGCTACCTCCTACGAGCAGTACTTC. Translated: CASSFTGATSYEQYF.

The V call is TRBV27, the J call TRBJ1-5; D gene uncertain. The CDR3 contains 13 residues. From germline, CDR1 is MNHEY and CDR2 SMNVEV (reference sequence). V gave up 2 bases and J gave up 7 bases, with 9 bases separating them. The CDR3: CASSLHRGQPQHF. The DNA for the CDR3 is TGTGCCAGCAGTTTACATAGAGGCCAGCCCCAGCATTTT.

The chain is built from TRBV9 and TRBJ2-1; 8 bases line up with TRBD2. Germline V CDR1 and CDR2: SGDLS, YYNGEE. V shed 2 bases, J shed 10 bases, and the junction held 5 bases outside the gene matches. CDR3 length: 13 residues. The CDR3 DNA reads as TGTGCCAGCAGCGTGGGTAGCGGGACCGAGCAGTTCTTC. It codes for CASSVGSGTEQFF.

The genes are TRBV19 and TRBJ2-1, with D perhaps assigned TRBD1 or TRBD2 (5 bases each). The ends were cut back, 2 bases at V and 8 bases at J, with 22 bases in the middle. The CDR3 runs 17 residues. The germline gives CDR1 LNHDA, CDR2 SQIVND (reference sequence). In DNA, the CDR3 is TGTGCCAGTAGTATACGCCGGGCCTTGGGGACGAGGGATGAGCAGTTCTTC. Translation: CASSIRRALGTRDEQFF.

The CDR3, as DNA: TGTGCCAGCAGTTTGCAGGGGGACAATGAGCAGTTCTTC. Residues: CASSLQGDNEQFF. The chain is built from TRBV27 and TRBJ2-1, with TRBD1 identical over 7 bases. The V segment lost 3 bases and the J segment 5 bases; nucleotides outside the gene matches: 1. CDR3 length: 13 residues. CDR1 is MNHEY, CDR2 SMNVEV, per germline (reference sequence).

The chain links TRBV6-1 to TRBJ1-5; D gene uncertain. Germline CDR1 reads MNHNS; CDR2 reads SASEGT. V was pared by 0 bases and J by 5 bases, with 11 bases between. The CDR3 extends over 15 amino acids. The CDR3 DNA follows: TGTGCCAGCAGTGAAGCGCTTCGAGGGTATCAGCCCCAGCATTTT. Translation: CASSEALRGYQPQHF.

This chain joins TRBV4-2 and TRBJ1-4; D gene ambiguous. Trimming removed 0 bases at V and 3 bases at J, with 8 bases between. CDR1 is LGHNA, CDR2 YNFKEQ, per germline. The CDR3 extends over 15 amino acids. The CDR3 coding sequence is TGTGCCAGCAGCCAAGACTTGAGGGCTAATGAAAAACTGTTTTTT. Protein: CASSQDLRANEKLFF.

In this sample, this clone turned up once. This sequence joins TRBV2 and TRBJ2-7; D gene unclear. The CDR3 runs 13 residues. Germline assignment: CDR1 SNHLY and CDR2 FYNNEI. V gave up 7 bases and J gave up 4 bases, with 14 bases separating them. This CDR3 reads CASIVGERYEQYF. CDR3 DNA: TGTGCCAGCATTGTTGGCGAGCGATACGAGCAGTACTTC.

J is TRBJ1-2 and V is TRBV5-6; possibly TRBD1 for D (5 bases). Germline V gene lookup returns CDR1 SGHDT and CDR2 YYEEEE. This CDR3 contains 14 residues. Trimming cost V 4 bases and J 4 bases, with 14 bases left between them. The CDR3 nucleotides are TGTGCCAGCAGCCATCCATCAGGGTTCTATGGCTACACCTTC. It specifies CASSHPSGFYGYTF.

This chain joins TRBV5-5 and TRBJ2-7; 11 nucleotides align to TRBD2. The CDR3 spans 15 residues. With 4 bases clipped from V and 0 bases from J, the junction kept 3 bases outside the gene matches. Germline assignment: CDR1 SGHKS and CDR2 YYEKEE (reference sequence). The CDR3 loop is CASSTTSGGSYEQYF. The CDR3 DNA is TGTGCCAGCAGCACTACTAGCGGGGGCTCCTACGAGCAGTACTTC.